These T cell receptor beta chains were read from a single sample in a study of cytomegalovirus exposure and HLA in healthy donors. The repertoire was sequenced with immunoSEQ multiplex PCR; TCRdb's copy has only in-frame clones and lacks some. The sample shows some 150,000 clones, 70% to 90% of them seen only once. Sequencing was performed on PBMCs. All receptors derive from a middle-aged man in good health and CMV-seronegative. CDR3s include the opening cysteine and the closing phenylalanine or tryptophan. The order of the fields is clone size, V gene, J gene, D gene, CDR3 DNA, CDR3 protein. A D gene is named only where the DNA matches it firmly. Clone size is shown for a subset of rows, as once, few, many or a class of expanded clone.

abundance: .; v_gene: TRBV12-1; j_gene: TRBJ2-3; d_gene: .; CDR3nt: TGTGCCAGCAGCTTTGTTGTAGCGGGGGGACCTCCCGGGGATACGCAGTATTTT; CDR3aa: CASSFVVAGGPPGDTQYF
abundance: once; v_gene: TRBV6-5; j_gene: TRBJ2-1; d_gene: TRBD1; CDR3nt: TGTGCCAGCAGTTCCAAACGACAGGGCAATGAGCAGTTCTTC; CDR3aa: CASSSKRQGNEQFF
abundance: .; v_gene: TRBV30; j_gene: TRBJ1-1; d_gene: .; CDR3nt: TGTGCCTGGAGTGTACGTACAGGAGGGAGCACTGAAGCTTTCTTT; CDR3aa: CAWSVRTGGSTEAFF
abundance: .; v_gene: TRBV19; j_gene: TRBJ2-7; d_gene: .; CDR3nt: TGTGCCAGTAGTATAACCCTCGGGTACGAGCAGTACTTC; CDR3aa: CASSITLGYEQYF
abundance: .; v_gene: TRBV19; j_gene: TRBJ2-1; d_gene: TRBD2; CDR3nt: TGTGCCAGTAGTATAGATAAGGGACTAGCGGGAGTGAGAGTGAATTACAATGAGCAGTTCTTC; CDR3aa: CASSIDKGLAGVRVNYNEQFF
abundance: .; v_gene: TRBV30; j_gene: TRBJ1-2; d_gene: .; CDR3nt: TGTGCCTGGTCGTACAGGTCCCCCATGGGAGGCTACACCTTC; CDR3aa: CAWSYRSPMGGYTF
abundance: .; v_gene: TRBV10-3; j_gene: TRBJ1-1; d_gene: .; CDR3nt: TGTGCCACGAGAGGGTACGACACTGAAGCTTTCTTT; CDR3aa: CATRGYDTEAFF
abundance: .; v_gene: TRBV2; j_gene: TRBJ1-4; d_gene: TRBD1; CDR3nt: TGTGCCAGCAGTATCCACCTCCCGGGACAGGGGGCAGAAAAACTGTTTTTT; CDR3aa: CASSIHLPGQGAEKLFF
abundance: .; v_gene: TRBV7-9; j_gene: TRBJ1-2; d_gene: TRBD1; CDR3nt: TGTGCCAGCATCGGGACAGGGACTAACTATGGCTACACCTTC; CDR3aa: CASIGTGTNYGYTF
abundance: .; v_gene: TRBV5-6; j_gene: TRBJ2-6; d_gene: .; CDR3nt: TGTGCCAGCACCCCGACTCTTCCCGGAACCCGCTCTGGGGCCAACGTCCTGACTTTC; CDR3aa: CASTPTLPGTRSGANVLTF
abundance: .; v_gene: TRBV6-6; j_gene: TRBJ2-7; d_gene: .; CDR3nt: TGTGCCAGTCTCAGGGATCTCTCCTACGAGCAGTACTTC; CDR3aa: CASLRDLSYEQYF
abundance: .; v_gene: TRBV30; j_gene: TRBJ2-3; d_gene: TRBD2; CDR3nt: TGTGCCTGGAGTGTACCTGTAATGGCGGGAGGGGGGGATACGCAGTATTTT; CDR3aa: CAWSVPVMAGGGDTQYF
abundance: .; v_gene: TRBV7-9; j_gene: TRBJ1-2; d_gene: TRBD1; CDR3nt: TGTGCCAGCAGCATTACAGGGGCAGACCCTTATGGCTACACCTTC; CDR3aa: CASSITGADPYGYTF
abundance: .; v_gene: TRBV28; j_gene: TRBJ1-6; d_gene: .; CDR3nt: TGTGCCAGCAGAATTCGACAGTATAATTCACCCCTCCACTTT; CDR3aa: CASRIRQYNSPLHF
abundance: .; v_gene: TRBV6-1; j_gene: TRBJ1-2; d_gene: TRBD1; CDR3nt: TGTGCCAGCAGGGGACAGTACTATGGCTACACCTTC; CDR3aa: CASRGQYYGYTF
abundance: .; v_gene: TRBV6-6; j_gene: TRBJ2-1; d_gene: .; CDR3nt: TGTGCCAGCAGTACTTACAATGAGCAGTTCTTC; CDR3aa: CASSTYNEQFF
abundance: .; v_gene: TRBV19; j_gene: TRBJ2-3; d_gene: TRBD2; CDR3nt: TGTGCCAGTAGTGCTCCGGGAGGGGGGGAGGATACGCAGTATTTT; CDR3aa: CASSAPGGGEDTQYF
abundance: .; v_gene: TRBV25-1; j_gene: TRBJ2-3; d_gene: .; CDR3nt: TGTGCCAGCAGTGAAAACAGCCTCACAGATACGCAGTATTTT; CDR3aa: CASSENSLTDTQYF
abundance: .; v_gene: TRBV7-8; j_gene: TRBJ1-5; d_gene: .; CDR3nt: TGTGCCAGCAGCTCCCGGGGGCAGCCCCAGCATTTT; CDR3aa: CASSSRGQPQHF
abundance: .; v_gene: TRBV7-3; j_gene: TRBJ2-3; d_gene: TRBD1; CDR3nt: TGTGCCAGCAGTACCGGGACAGGGATGTCAGATACGCAGTATTTT; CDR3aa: CASSTGTGMSDTQYF
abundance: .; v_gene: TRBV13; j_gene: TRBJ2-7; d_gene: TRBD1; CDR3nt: TGTGCCAGCAGCACACGGGACAGGCCCTACGAGCAGTACTTC; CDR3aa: CASSTRDRPYEQYF
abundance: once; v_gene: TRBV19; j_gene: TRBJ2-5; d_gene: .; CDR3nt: TGTGCCAGTAGTATAGATCTTGCAGGCCAAGAGACCCAGTACTTC; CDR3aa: CASSIDLAGQETQYF
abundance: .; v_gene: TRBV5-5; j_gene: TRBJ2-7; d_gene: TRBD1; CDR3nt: TGTGCCAGCAGCTCCCCAGGGGGAAAGTACGAGCAGTACTTC; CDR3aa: CASSSPGGKYEQYF
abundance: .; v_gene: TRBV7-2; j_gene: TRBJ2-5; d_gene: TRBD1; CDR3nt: TGTGCCAGCAGCTGGGACAGAGAAGAGACCCAGTACTTC; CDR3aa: CASSWDREETQYF
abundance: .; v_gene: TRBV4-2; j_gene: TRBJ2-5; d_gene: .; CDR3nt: TGTGCCAGCAGCCAAGTCTCGGGCAGGGTAGTAGAGACCCAGTACTTC; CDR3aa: CASSQVSGRVVETQYF
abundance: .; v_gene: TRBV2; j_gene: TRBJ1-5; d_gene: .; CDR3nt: TGTGCCAGCAGTGAAAGGGGCCTGGATCAGCCCCAGCATTTT; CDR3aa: CASSERGLDQPQHF
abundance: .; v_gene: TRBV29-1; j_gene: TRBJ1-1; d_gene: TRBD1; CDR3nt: TGCAGCGTTGATACAGGGGGAGTCACTGAAGCTTTCTTT; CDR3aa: CSVDTGGVTEAFF
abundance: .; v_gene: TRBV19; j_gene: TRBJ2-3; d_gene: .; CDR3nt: TGTGCCAGTAGAACTGAGCGGGTCACAGATACGCAGTATTTT; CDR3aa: CASRTERVTDTQYF
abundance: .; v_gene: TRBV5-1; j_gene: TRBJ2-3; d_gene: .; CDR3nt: TGCGCCAGCACCGACGGGGGTCTCACGGATACGCAGTATTTT; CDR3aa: CASTDGGLTDTQYF
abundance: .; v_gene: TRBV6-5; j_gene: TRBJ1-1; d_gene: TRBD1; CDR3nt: TGTGCCAGCAGTGCCTGGACAGGGGGTGATGCTTTCTTT; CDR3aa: CASSAWTGGDAFF
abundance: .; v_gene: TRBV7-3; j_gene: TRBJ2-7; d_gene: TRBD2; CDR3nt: TGTGCCAGCAGCTTAATGGCTAGCGGGAGCGGCGGAGAGCAGTACTTC; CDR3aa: CASSLMASGSGGEQYF
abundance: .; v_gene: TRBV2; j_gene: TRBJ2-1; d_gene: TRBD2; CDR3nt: TGTGCCAGCAGGGAGACTAGCGGGGGCCCGGGGAATGAGCAGTTCTTC; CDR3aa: CASRETSGGPGNEQFF
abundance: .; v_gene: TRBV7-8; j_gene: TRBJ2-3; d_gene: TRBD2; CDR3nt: TGTGCCAGCAGCTCCCTCGGGGGGACAGATACGCAGTATTTT; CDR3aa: CASSSLGGTDTQYF
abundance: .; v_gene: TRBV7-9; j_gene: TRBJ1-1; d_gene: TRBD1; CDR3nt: TGTGCCAGCAGTCATGGGACAGGGAACACTGAAGCTTTCTTT; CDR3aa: CASSHGTGNTEAFF
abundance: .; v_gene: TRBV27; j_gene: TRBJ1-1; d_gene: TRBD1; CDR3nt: TGTGCCAGCAGTTGGACAGGGACCATGAACACTGAAGCTTTCTTT; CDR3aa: CASSWTGTMNTEAFF
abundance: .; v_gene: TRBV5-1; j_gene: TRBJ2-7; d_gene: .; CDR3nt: TGCGCCAGCAGCTTAGCAGGGCCCCCTTCCTACGAGCAGTACTTC; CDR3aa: CASSLAGPPSYEQYF
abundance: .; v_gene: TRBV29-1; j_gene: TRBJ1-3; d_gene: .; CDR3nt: TGCAGCTCCACCGGGACTGAGAGCTCTGGAAACACCATATATTTT; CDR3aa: CSSTGTESSGNTIYF